Presented here are 13 T cell receptor beta chains from one specimen sequenced in a study of blood T cell repertoires in COVID-19. The protocol was immunoSEQ multiplex PCR, while the TCRdb copy is restricted to in-frame clones and leaves out a portion. The profile shows 200,000 to 300,000 clones, 75% to 90% of them singletons. The sample was peripheral blood. These TCRs come from a woman aged 40 to 50 with acute or convalescent COVID-19.

The chain couples TRBV29-1 to TRBJ2-1, with D maybe TRBD1 (5 bases). This CDR3 comprises 14 residues. The germline V gene has CDR1 SQVTM and CDR2 ANQGSEA. Trimming pared 3 bases from V and 4 bases from J, leaving 13 bases between. This CDR3 reads CSVEVQGRYNEQFF. The DNA of the CDR3 is TGCAGCGTTGAGGTTCAGGGAAGGTACAATGAGCAGTTCTTC.

The table lists this clone with a count of one. V usage is TRBV3-1 (or the pseudogene TRBV3-2) and J usage is TRBJ2-3, with TRBD1 identical over 7 bases. The CDR3 has 14 amino acids. The germline gives CDR1 LGHDT, CDR2 YNNKEL (reference sequence). The ends lost 6 bases at V and 2 bases at J; junction bases unmatched: 5. The CDR3 region is CASSPDRATDTQYF. CDR3 sequence (DNA): TGTGCCAGCAGTCCAGACAGGGCCACAGATACGCAGTATTTT.

V gene TRBV25-1 combines with J gene TRBJ1-2; the D gene is possibly TRBD1 (5 bases). The CDR3 runs 18 residues. V lost 3 bases and J lost 0, with 20 bases in between. CDR1 MGHDK and CDR2 SYGVNS come from the germline V gene. CDR3 protein: CASSDSLLTANPNYGYTF. The CDR3 region has the DNA TGTGCCAGCAGTGATAGCCTCTTGACAGCCAACCCTAACTATGGCTACACCTTC.

The chain recombines TRBV11-3 with TRBJ1-1, with unresolved D. The V end lost 2 bases, the J end lost 1 base, and 5 bases lay between the germline ends. CDR1 is SGHNT and CDR2 is YENEEA in the germline V gene. This CDR3 is built from 13 residues. This CDR3 is CASSLNQNTEAFF. The CDR3 DNA follows: TGTGCCAGCAGCTTAAATCAGAACACTGAAGCTTTCTTT.

This clone showed up just once. The J gene is TRBJ1-1, the V gene TRBV7-9; D ambiguous. CDR1 is SEHNR and CDR2 is FQNEAQ in the germline V gene (reference sequence). The CDR3 runs to 13 residues. Trimming stripped 5 bases from V and 3 bases from J, with 10 bases between. DNA of the CDR3: TGTGCCAGCAGCCAGTCGGGGTACACTGAAGCTTTCTTT. This gives the protein CASSQSGYTEAFF.

This chain joins TRBV7-9 and TRBJ1-4; unclear D gene. This CDR3 has 14 amino acids. Germline CDR1 reads SEHNR; CDR2 reads FQNEAQ (reference sequence). V dropped 0 bases and J dropped 8 bases, with 10 bases sitting between them. The DNA for the CDR3 is TGTGCCAGCAGCTTAGCTACCCCGGGGGAAAAACTGTTTTTT. Translation gives CASSLATPGEKLFF.

The chain uses TRBV19 and TRBJ1-1, with D possibly being TRBD1 (5 bases). V was pared by 7 bases and J by 2 bases, with 23 bases between. Germline V gives CDR1 LNHDA, CDR2 SQIVND (reference sequence). There are 17 residues in the CDR3. The CDR3 bases are TGTGCCAGTACCCCACGGGACCGGGGGTCTCGAAACACTGAAGCTTTCTTT. It specifies CASTPRDRGSRNTEAFF.

The V and J genes are TRBV6-1 and TRBJ2-7; 9 nucleotides align to TRBD1. The CDR3 totals 16 residues. Germline-derived CDR1 and CDR2 are MNHNS and SASEGT. V lost 1 base and J lost 4; bases outside the gene matches: 8. CDR3 sequence (DNA): TGTGCCAGCAGTGAAGGTAGACAGGGGACAGGGTACGAGCAGTACGTC. This encodes CASSEGRQGTGYEQYV.

The chain couples TRBV4-1 to TRBJ1-2; possibly TRBD1 for D (5 bases). The CDR3 extends over 16 amino acids. V was trimmed by 0 bases and J by 4 bases, leaving 15 bases between them. Germline loops: CDR1 MGHRA, CDR2 YSYEKL. The CDR3 region is CASSQDSPGGTYGYTF. The CDR3 coding sequence is TGCGCCAGCAGCCAAGATAGCCCGGGGGGAACCTATGGCTACACCTTC.

The chain has TRBV7-9 and TRBJ1-1; 12 bases fit TRBD1. J gave up 5 bases and V 5 bases, and 15 bases lay outside the gene matches. The germline V gene has CDR1 SEHNR and CDR2 FQNEAQ (reference sequence). This CDR3 comprises 18 residues. The CDR3 spells CASSSSGTGGEQWTEAFF. The CDR3 DNA sequence: TGTGCCAGCAGCAGCTCCGGGACAGGGGGCGAACAATGGACTGAAGCTTTCTTT.

V gene TRBV2 combines with J gene TRBJ1-5, with 10 bases lining up with TRBD1. CDR1 and CDR2 from the germline V gene are SNHLY and FYNNEI. This CDR3 has 14 residues. J lost 9 bases, V lost 7 bases, and 9 bases had no gene match. The CDR3 protein is CASMRDRGTWPQHF. The CDR3, as DNA: TGTGCCAGCATGCGGGACAGGGGTACATGGCCCCAGCATTTT.

The rearrangement links TRBV4-1 to TRBJ2-3; D may be TRBD1 (7 bases). V was shortened by 2 bases and J by 1 base, with 28 bases between the two germline ends. The germline V gene encodes CDR1 MGHRA and CDR2 YSYEKL. CDR3 length equals 21 residues. The CDR3 DNA sequence: TGCGCCAGCAGCCAACGAAGGGGGGACAGTTCCCGATCAGGCCGCACAGATACGCAGTATTTT. This translates into CASSQRRGDSSRSGRTDTQYF.

The J gene is TRBJ2-1, the V gene TRBV24-1; TRBD2 matches at 8 bases. Germline V gives CDR1 KGHDR, CDR2 SFDVKD. This CDR3 comprises 15 residues. Trimming removed 4 bases from V and 8 bases from J; junction bases left unmatched: 9. The CDR3 DNA reads as TGTGCCACCAGTGACCGCGGGGGGCGCAGCGATGAGCAGTTCTTC. Translation: CATSDRGGRSDEQFF.